This record covers a single T cell receptor (beta chain). This specimen belongs to a study of blood T cell repertoires in COVID-19. Whole-study context: Italy, Spain and the United States were the sources of the convalescent and acute COVID-19 samples. T cells, B-cell-depleted T cells, or PBMCs provided the cDNA or gDNA that served as material.

Germline values: CDR1 MDHEN, CDR2 SYDVKM. V gave up 6 bases and J gave up 4 bases; unmatched junction bases: 10. CDR3 length: 16 residues. In the original processing: Nucleated cell number was recorded as an estimate derived from reference gene primer amplification. Produced via immunoSEQ multiplex PCR; TCRdb's table is partial and in-frame only. The V and J calls and clone size are taken from that table; D and trimming were inferred from the DNA. The profile shows over 130,000 clones, 82% of them singletons. The rearrangement links TRBV28 to TRBJ2-3; 10 positions agree with TRBD1. The receptor was derived from an elderly woman with acute or convalescent COVID-19. The sample was peripheral blood. This CDR3 reads CASSQDRGYEADTQYF. As DNA, the CDR3 is TGTGCCAGCAGCCAGGACAGGGGGTATGAGGCAGATACGCAGTATTTT.